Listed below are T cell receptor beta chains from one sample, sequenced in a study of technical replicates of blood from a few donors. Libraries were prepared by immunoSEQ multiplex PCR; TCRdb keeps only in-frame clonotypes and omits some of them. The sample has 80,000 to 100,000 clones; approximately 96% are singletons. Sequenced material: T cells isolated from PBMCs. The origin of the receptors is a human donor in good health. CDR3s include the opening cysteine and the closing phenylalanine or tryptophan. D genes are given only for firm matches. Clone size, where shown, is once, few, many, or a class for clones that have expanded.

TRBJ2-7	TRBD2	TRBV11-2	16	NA	CASSFSRALATYEQYF	TGTGCCAGCAGCTTCAGTCGGGCACTAGCGACCTACGAGCAGTACTTC
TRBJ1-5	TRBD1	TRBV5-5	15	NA	CASSWGQGGNQPQHF	TGTGCCAGCAGCTGGGGACAGGGTGGCAATCAGCCCCAGCATTTT
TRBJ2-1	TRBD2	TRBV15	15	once	CATSTTSGRVNEQFF	TGTGCCACCAGCACGACTAGCGGGAGAGTTAATGAGCAGTTCTTC
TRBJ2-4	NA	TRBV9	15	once	CASSVGGGAKNIQYF	TGTGCCAGCAGCGTAGGAGGGGGAGCCAAAAACATTCAGTACTTC
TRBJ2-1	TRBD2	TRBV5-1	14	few	CASSWTSPENEQFF	TGCGCCAGCAGCTGGACTAGCCCGGAGAATGAGCAGTTCTTC
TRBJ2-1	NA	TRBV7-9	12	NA	CASQYYPNEQFF	TGTGCCTCTCAGTACTATCCGAATGAGCAGTTCTTC
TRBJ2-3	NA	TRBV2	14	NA	CASSERLTTDTQYF	TGTGCCAGCAGTGAGAGGCTCACCACAGATACGCAGTATTTT
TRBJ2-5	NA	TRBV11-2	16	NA	CASSPARAARQETQYF	TGTGCCAGCAGCCCTGCACGAGCGGCACGCCAAGAGACCCAGTACTTC
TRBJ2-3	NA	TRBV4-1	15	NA	CASSPRSARTDTQYF	TGCGCCAGCAGCCCCCGAAGCGCCCGCACAGATACGCAGTATTTT
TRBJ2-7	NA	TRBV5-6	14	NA	CASTPWPNSYEQYF	TGTGCCAGCACCCCATGGCCGAACTCCTACGAGCAGTACTTC
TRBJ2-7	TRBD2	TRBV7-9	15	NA	CASSLTGLNSYEQYF	TGTGCCAGCAGCCTAACGGGACTAAACTCCTACGAGCAGTACTTC
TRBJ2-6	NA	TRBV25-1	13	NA	CASSSSGANVLTF	TGTGCCAGCAGTTCATCTGGGGCCAACGTCCTGACTTTC
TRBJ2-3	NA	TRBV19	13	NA	CASSISVPDTQYF	TGTGCCAGTAGTATTTCGGTTCCAGATACGCAGTATTTT
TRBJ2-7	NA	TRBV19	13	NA	CASAHGILYEQYF	TGTGCCAGTGCACACGGGATACTCTACGAGCAGTACTTC
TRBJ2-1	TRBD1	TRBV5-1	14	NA	CASSVDREINEQFF	TGCGCCAGCAGCGTAGACAGGGAGATCAATGAGCAGTTCTTC
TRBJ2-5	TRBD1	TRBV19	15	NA	CASTPTGTAKETQYF	TGTGCCAGTACCCCAACCGGGACAGCCAAAGAGACCCAGTACTTC
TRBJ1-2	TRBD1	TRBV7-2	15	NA	CASSLEGTGNYGYTF	TGTGCCAGCAGCTTAGAGGGGACAGGGAACTATGGCTACACCTTC
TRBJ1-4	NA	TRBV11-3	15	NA	CASSLEAEENEKLFF	TGTGCCAGCAGCTTAGAGGCGGAGGAGAATGAAAAACTGTTTTTT
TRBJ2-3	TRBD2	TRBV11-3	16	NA	CASSLLAGSTTDTQYF	TGTGCCAGCAGCTTACTAGCGGGATCCACCACAGATACGCAGTATTTT
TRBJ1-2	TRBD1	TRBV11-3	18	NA	CASSFWSLDRVEYYGYTF	TGTGCCAGCAGCTTCTGGTCGCTCGACAGGGTAGAGTACTATGGCTACACCTTC
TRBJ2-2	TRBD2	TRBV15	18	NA	CATSSLARLAANTGELFF	TGTGCCACCAGCAGCCTTGCTAGACTAGCGGCGAACACCGGGGAGCTGTTTTTT
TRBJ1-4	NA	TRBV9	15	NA	CASSSSIGLNEKLFF	TGTGCCAGCAGCTCCTCCATTGGCCTTAATGAAAAACTGTTTTTT
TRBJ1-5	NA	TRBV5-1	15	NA	CASSVQQGPNQPQHF	TGCGCCAGCAGCGTGCAGCAGGGCCCCAATCAGCCCCAGCATTTT
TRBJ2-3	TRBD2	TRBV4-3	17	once	CASSQDSLAGSTDTQYF	TGCGCCAGCAGCCAAGATAGTCTAGCGGGGAGCACAGATACGCAGTATTTT
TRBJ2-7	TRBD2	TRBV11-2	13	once	CASSRGSSYEQYF	TGTGCCAGCAGTCGCGGGAGCAGCTACGAGCAGTACTTC
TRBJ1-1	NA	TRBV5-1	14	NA	CASSLTGRGTEAFF	TGCGCCAGCAGCTTGACGGGTCGGGGCACTGAAGCTTTCTTT
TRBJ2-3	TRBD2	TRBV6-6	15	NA	CASRPLAGVADTQYF	TGTGCCAGCAGACCACTAGCGGGAGTTGCAGATACGCAGTATTTT
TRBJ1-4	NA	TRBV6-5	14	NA	CAGSIQGSNEKLFF	TGTGCCGGCAGCATACAGGGATCTAATGAAAAACTGTTTTTT